These 28 T cell receptor beta chains were all obtained from the same sample, sequenced in a study of cytomegalovirus exposure and HLA in healthy donors. Primers: 60 Vbeta forward and 13 Jbeta reverse. The protocol was immunoSEQ multiplex PCR, while the TCRdb copy is restricted to in-frame clones and leaves out a portion. The sample yields some 190,000 clones, approximately 75% seen once. Sequences were obtained from PBMCs. The receptors derive from a young man in good health and CMV-seropositive.

The V and J genes are TRBV5-6 and TRBJ2-7, with TRBD1 matching over 7 bases. V shed 4 bases and J 4 bases; nucleotides not matched to a gene: 11. Germline V gene lookup returns CDR1 SGHDT and CDR2 YYEEEE. The CDR3 loop spans 15 amino acids. CDR3 residues: CASSDPGQSQYEQYF. The CDR3 region has the DNA TGTGCCAGCAGCGACCCGGGACAGAGTCAATACGAGCAGTACTTC.

This sequence joins TRBV2 and TRBJ2-7; maybe TRBD1 (6 bases). The CDR3 spans 14 residues. Germline CDR1 and CDR2: SNHLY and FYNNEI. Trimming took 5 bases from V and 6 from J, leaving 17 bases between them. The CDR3 is CASSKQGISGEQYF. For the CDR3, the DNA is TGTGCCAGCAGTAAACAGGGCATAAGCGGCGAGCAGTACTTC.

The chain has TRBV6-5 and TRBJ2-7, with 8 bases aligning to TRBD2. CDR3 length: 14 residues. The germline V gene encodes CDR1 MNHEY and CDR2 SVGAGI. V lost 3 bases and J lost 7; bases outside the gene matches: 8. The CDR3: CASSYNGRAGEQYF. The CDR3 bases are TGTGCCAGCAGTTATAACGGGAGGGCCGGAGAGCAGTACTTC.

The chain links TRBV7-2 to TRBJ2-4; 9 bases fit TRBD2. V lost 0 bases and J lost 12; bases outside the gene matches: 12. CDR3 length: 16 amino acids. Germline values: CDR1 SGHTA, CDR2 FQGNSA. The CDR3 sequence is CASSLAGPRGGLAQYF. CDR3 nucleotide sequence: TGTGCCAGCAGCTTAGCGGGACCGCGGGGGGGTTTAGCTCAGTACTTC. The variable domain in full, completed from reference TRBV7-2 and TRBJ2-4, reads GAGVSQSPSNKVTEKGKDVELRCDPISGHTALYWYRQSLGQGLEFLIYFQGNSAPDKSGLPSDRFSAERTGGSVSTLTIQRTQQEDSAVYLCASSLAGPRGGLAQYFGAGTRLSVL.

This clone was counted a single time. The CDR3 protein is CATQQFSGSGVETQYF. CDR3 DNA: TGCGCCACCCAGCAGTTTTCGGGCTCCGGGGTAGAGACCCAGTACTTC. The V and J genes are TRBV5-1 and TRBJ2-5; D is possibly TRBD2 (5 bases). CDR3 length equals 16 residues. Germline V gene lookup returns CDR1 SGHRS and CDR2 YFSETQ. V was pared by 9 bases and J by 4 bases, with 25 bases between.

The CDR3 DNA reads TGTGCCAGCAGTGAGATCCAGGGCCACTCTGGAAACACCATATATTTT. Its translation is CASSEIQGHSGNTIYF. The gene calls are TRBV6-1 and TRBJ1-3; TRBD1 might be the D (5 bases). V dropped 3 bases and J dropped 0 bases, with 12 bases sitting between them. The CDR3 runs to 16 residues. In germline, CDR1 is MNHNS, CDR2 SASEGT.

This clone was recorded a few times. The rearrangement joins TRBV5-4 to TRBJ2-5; TRBD2 matches 8 bases. With the DNA end fitting TRBJ2-7 better, the J assignment may be wrong. The CDR3 is 13 residues long. CDR1 is SGHNT, CDR2 YYREEE, per germline (reference sequence). The CDR3 loop reads CATGRESSYEQYF. The CDR3 bases are TGTGCCACCGGGAGGGAGAGCTCCTACGAGCAGTACTTC.

The chain is built from TRBV2 and TRBJ2-5; 13 nucleotides line up with TRBD2. The J call could be wrong; TRBJ2-7 is a better fit for the DNA end. Germline assignment: CDR1 SNHLY and CDR2 FYNNEI. The CDR3 sequence is 16 residues long. The chain's CDR3 is CASSERTSGSRYEQYF. As DNA, the CDR3 is TGTGCCAGCAGTGAGAGGACTAGCGGGAGTAGATACGAGCAGTACTTC.

V and J are TRBV7-2 and TRBJ1-6; D possibly corresponds to TRBD1 (5 bases). Trimming took 3 bases from V and 9 from J, leaving 12 bases between them. This CDR3 contains 14 residues. Looked up from germline, CDR1 is SGHTA and CDR2 is FQGNSA. CDR3 residues: CASSFLGVSSPLHF. The CDR3 DNA follows: TGTGCCAGCAGCTTCTTAGGGGTCAGTTCACCCCTCCACTTT.

Points on this clone: Distinct nucleotide sequences in the sample also encode this CDR3. The chain couples TRBV5-1 to TRBJ2-2; 12 bases are shared with TRBD2. The CDR3 extends over 16 amino acids. Germline-derived CDR1 and CDR2 are SGHRS and YFSETQ. With 4 bases clipped from V and 3 bases from J, the junction kept 4 bases outside the gene matches. The CDR3 protein is CASSPGLAGHTGELFF. The CDR3 DNA follows: TGCGCCAGCAGCCCGGGACTAGCGGGCCACACCGGGGAGCTGTTTTTT.

The V call is TRBV11-2, the J call TRBJ2-1; 10 nucleotides line up with TRBD2. The CDR3 length is 14 residues. Germline V gene data show CDR1 as SGHAT and CDR2 as FQNNGV. V gave up 3 bases and J gave up 14 bases; unmatched junction bases: 10. The CDR3 DNA is TGTGCCAGCAGCTTTGTAGCGGGAGGTTTTGGGAAGTTCTTC. Translated: CASSFVAGGFGKFF.

The chain links TRBV18 to TRBJ2-1; D perhaps matches TRBD1 (6 bases). The CDR3 runs to 15 residues. Trimming took off 3 bases at V and 6 bases at J, with 15 bases between the two ends. Germline V gene sequence: CDR1 KGHSH, CDR2 LQKENI. The CDR3, as DNA: TGTGCCAGCTCACCTAGTAGAGTAGGGGGCAATGAGCAGTTCTTC. This translates into CASSPSRVGGNEQFF.

The chain couples TRBV5-6 to TRBJ2-5; D unresolved. Germline CDR1 and CDR2: SGHDT and YYEEEE. There are 11 residues in the CDR3. Trimming left V 1 base short and J 5 bases short, with 3 bases between. The CDR3 reads CASSLSETQYF. The CDR3 DNA sequence: TGTGCCAGCAGCTTGTCGGAGACCCAGTACTTC.

The rearrangement uses TRBV6-6 and TRBJ2-7; 10 nucleotides line up with TRBD2. There are 14 residues in the CDR3. Germline V lookup: CDR1 MNHNY, CDR2 SVGAGI (reference sequence). Trimming cost V 7 bases and J 3 bases; bases outside gene matches: 6. The CDR3: CASNPSGSLYEQYF. The DNA of the CDR3 is TGTGCCAGCAACCCTAGCGGGAGCCTCTACGAGCAGTACTTC.

This chain links TRBV11-2 with TRBJ2-7; D is perhaps TRBD1 (6 bases). Germline loops: CDR1 SGHAT, CDR2 FQNNGV. The CDR3 runs 17 residues. The V gene lost 1 base and the J gene lost 4 bases, with 20 bases spanning the gap. In DNA, the CDR3 is TGTGCCAGCAGCTTAGGGGGGTTTGACAGGCCCGGGTACGAGCAGTACTTC. This sequence encodes CASSLGGFDRPGYEQYF. The complete variable domain, with remaining parts taken from reference TRBV11-2 and TRBJ2-7, reads EAGVAQSPRYKIIEKRQSVAFWCNPISGHATLYWYQQILGQGPKLLIQFQNNGVVDDSQLPKDRFSAERLKGVDSTLKIQPAKLEDSAVYLCASSLGGFDRPGYEQYFGPGTRLTVT.

The chain links TRBV4-3 to TRBJ2-3; 11 nucleotides line up with TRBD2. Unmatched junction bases numbered 8, after V lost 1 base and J lost 2 bases. CDR1 LGHNA and CDR2 YSLEER come from the germline V gene. The CDR3 has 18 amino acids. DNA for the CDR3: TGCGCCAGCAGCCAAGGTGGGCCTAGCGGGGGGCCCACAGATACGCAGTATTTT. This sequence encodes CASSQGGPSGGPTDTQYF.

This sequence joins TRBV7-3 and TRBJ2-1, with TRBD2 matching over 9 bases. There are 15 residues in the CDR3. Germline values: CDR1 SGHTA, CDR2 FQGTGA. The V and J ends lost 0 bases and 8 bases, in that order; junction bases with no gene match: 5. The CDR3 sequence: CASSLTSGSFDEQFF. CDR3 sequence (DNA): TGTGCCAGCAGCTTAACTAGCGGGAGTTTCGATGAGCAGTTCTTC.

This clone was seen once. The rearrangement links TRBV30 to TRBJ1-2; D remains ambiguous. Germline V gene lookup returns CDR1 GTSNPN and CDR2 SVGIG (reference sequence). This CDR3 contains 13 residues. Trimming cost V 5 bases and J 3 bases, with 13 bases left between them. The chain's CDR3 is CAWGAPSDYGYTF. The CDR3 nucleotides read TGTGCCTGGGGTGCTCCAAGCGACTATGGCTACACCTTC.

The genes are TRBV7-9 and TRBJ2-2; a possible D gene is TRBD2 (5 bases). The CDR3 sequence is 18 residues long. The germline V gene encodes CDR1 SEHNR and CDR2 FQNEAQ (reference sequence). V was shortened by 5 bases and J by 1 base, with 20 bases between the two germline ends. This CDR3 is CASSRTSLSTVNTGELFF. The CDR3 nucleotides are TGTGCCAGCAGCCGGACTTCCCTCTCCACCGTGAACACCGGGGAGCTGTTTTTT.

This chain joins TRBV5-6 and TRBJ2-1, with a tentative D call TRBD2 (6 bases). V was shortened by 0 bases and J by 10 bases, with 11 bases between the two germline ends. Germline V lookup: CDR1 SGHDT, CDR2 YYEEEE. CDR3 size: 13 residues. CDR3 sequence reads: CASSLGRGGEQFF. For the CDR3, the DNA is TGTGCCAGCAGCTTGGGGCGGGGAGGCGAGCAGTTCTTC.

The gene calls are TRBV11-2 and TRBJ2-1, with TRBD2 identical over 8 bases. The CDR3 loop spans 15 amino acids. With V trimmed by 1 base and J by 7 bases, 6 bases remained unmatched. Germline V CDR1 and CDR2: SGHAT, FQNNGV. CDR3 residues: CASSLAGGLRNEQFF. The CDR3 nucleotides read TGTGCCAGCAGCTTAGCGGGGGGGTTACGAAATGAGCAGTTCTTC.

The chain combines TRBV7-6 with TRBJ2-1, with 7 positions matching TRBD2. The CDR3 totals 15 residues. The V gene's germline CDR1 is SGHVS and CDR2 FNYEAQ. Trimming took 2 bases from V and 4 from J; bases not matched to a gene: 5. The CDR3 DNA follows: TGTGCCAGCAGCTTAATAGCGGGTGGGTACAATGAGCAGTTCTTC. Translation gives CASSLIAGGYNEQFF.

This chain joins TRBV21-1 and TRBJ2-7; TRBD1, the D gene given by the table, was not confirmed from the DNA. TRBV21-1 is recorded as a pseudogene. This CDR3 comprises 15 residues. The CDR3 protein is CASRPDRGRSYEQYF. CDR3 sequence (DNA): TGTGCCAGCAGGCCTGACAGGGGCCGCTCCTACGAGCAGTACTTC.

The chain is built from TRBV7-2 and TRBJ1-6; TRBD1 agrees at 7 bases. The CDR3 is 15 amino acids. With 5 bases clipped from V and 8 bases from J, the junction kept 9 bases outside the gene matches. Germline assignment: CDR1 SGHTA and CDR2 FQGNSA. The CDR3 protein is CASSGRGQGDSPLHF. The CDR3 nucleotides read TGTGCCAGCAGCGGCCGGGGGCAGGGGGATTCACCCCTCCACTTT.

V usage is TRBV6-5 and J usage is TRBJ2-1; TRBD1 agrees at 8 bases. This CDR3 is built from 16 residues. V lost 4 bases and J lost 5; bases outside the gene matches: 10. Per the germline V gene, CDR1 is MNHEY and CDR2 is SVGAGI. CDR3 DNA sequence: TGTGCCAGCAGTTCCCCTGACAGGGGTATTAACAATGAGCAGTTCTTC. Residues: CASSSPDRGINNEQFF.

This chain uses TRBV30 with TRBJ1-2, with a tentative D call TRBD1 (5 bases). V was clipped by 5 bases and J by 8 bases, with 15 bases between them. The CDR3 covers 12 residues. CDR1 and CDR2 (germline): GTSNPN, SVGIG (reference sequence). For the CDR3, the DNA is TGTGCCTGGGCCCGGGGGGGTGGCGGCTACACCTTC. Its protein product is CAWARGGGGYTF.

V is TRBV18 and J is TRBJ2-7; D is perhaps TRBD2 (5 bases). Trimming shortened V by 1 base and J by 6 bases, and 13 bases separated the two germline ends. This CDR3 comprises 14 residues. In germline, CDR1 is KGHSH, CDR2 LQKENI. CDR3 DNA: TGTGCCAGCTCACCACAGGTCGATCGGGGCGAGCAGTACTTC. It specifies CASSPQVDRGEQYF.

The chain couples TRBV15 to TRBJ1-2; 7 positions agree with TRBD1. This CDR3 has 14 residues. V shed 1 base, J shed 3 bases, and the junction held 2 bases outside the gene matches. Germline loops: CDR1 LNHNV, CDR2 YYDKDF (reference sequence). DNA of the CDR3: TGTGCCACCAGCAGAGGGGACAGCTACTATGGCTACACCTTC. Its translation: CATSRGDSYYGYTF.